The clone carrying this TCR beta chain was observed at least ten times. V lost 7 bases and J lost 2, with 16 bases in between. The CDR3 covers 15 residues. Germline V gene lookup returns CDR1 SNHLY and CDR2 FYNNEI. This sample stems from a study of blood T cell repertoires in COVID-19. Data came from immunoSEQ multiplex PCR; TCRdb stores just in-frame clones and leaves some out. The data show approximately 170,000 clones, with around 84% seen just once and roughly 3.2% held by the top ten. This receptor was taken from a woman aged 25-40 years who had recovered from COVID-19. The sequenced sample was PBMCs or T cells enriched from blood (not recorded which). The chain carries TRBV2 and TRBJ2-3; tentative D call: TRBD2 (6 bases). The CDR3 region is CASKKYGGPTDTQYF. The CDR3 DNA reads TGTGCCAGCAAAAAGTACGGGGGACCCACAGATACGCAGTATTTT.